This entry is about one T cell receptor beta chain. The same CDR3 is also encoded by other DNA sequences in this sample. V was shortened by 3 bases and J by 1 base, with 7 bases between the two germline ends. Germline-derived CDR1 and CDR2 are MNHNS and SASEGT. The CDR3 runs to 14 residues. Only in-frame clones appear in the TCRdb table, and some are missing; sequencing was by immunoSEQ multiplex PCR. The data contain about 200,000 clones, roughly 86% of them singletons. The entry originates in a study of blood T cell repertoires in COVID-19. The rearrangement links TRBV6-1 to TRBJ1-5; D may be TRBD1 (5 bases). This clonotype was obtained from a man in his sixties with acute or convalescent COVID-19. Sequencing was done on a sample of peripheral blood. As DNA, the CDR3 is TGTGCCAGCAGTGAGGGGCCAAGCAATCAGCCCCAGCATTTT. Translation gives CASSEGPSNQPQHF.